Shown below are 12 T cell receptor beta chains from a single sample sequenced in a study of shared clonotypes between healthy human individuals. The method was immunoSEQ multiplex PCR; TCRdb's version includes in-frame clones alone and lacks a portion of them. Among 560,000 or so clones listed, approximately 96% were seen once. Naive CD8 isolation took CD45RO-negative cells positively selected for CCR7 and excluded terminally differentiated effector memory CD45RA+ cells. The specimen was naive CD8+ T cells sorted from blood. The receptors stem from a woman aged 25-40 years in good health.

The gene calls are TRBV7-9 and TRBJ2-1, with 7 bases identical to TRBD2. V lost 1 base and J lost 16; bases outside the gene matches: 10. Germline V gene lookup returns CDR1 SEHNR and CDR2 FQNEAQ (reference sequence). The CDR3 loop spans 13 amino acids. The CDR3 protein is CASSLVSSGGSFF. In DNA, the CDR3 is TGTGCCAGCAGCTTAGTATCCAGCGGCGGGAGCTTCTTC.

The chain couples TRBV6-5 to TRBJ1-1; D gene ambiguous. CDR1 MNHEY and CDR2 SVGAGI come from the germline V gene. The CDR3 totals 13 residues. V was shortened by 4 bases and J by 5 bases, with 11 bases between the two germline ends. CDR3 in amino acids: CASSFVEGTEAFF. The CDR3 coding sequence is TGTGCCAGCAGTTTCGTGGAAGGGACTGAAGCTTTCTTT.

The chain recombines TRBV6-5 with TRBJ1-2, with D unclear. Looked up from germline, CDR1 is MNHEY and CDR2 is SVGAGI. The CDR3 length is 14 residues. The V gene lost 0 bases and the J gene lost 7 bases, with 12 bases spanning the gap. CDR3 region: CASSYSVGDVGYTF. As DNA, the CDR3 is TGTGCCAGCAGTTACTCCGTCGGGGATGTTGGCTACACCTTC.

The chain uses TRBV2 and TRBJ2-7, with TRBD1 matching over 8 bases. The CDR3 loop spans 14 amino acids. V lost 6 bases and J lost 5; bases outside the gene matches: 9. CDR1 is SNHLY, CDR2 FYNNEI, per germline. CDR3 in amino acids: CASSAGQGHNEQYF. CDR3 coding DNA: TGTGCCAGCAGCGCCGGACAGGGACATAACGAGCAGTACTTC.

The V gene is TRBV5-1, the J gene TRBJ2-1, with D tentatively TRBD2 (8 bases). The CDR3 sequence is 23 residues long. From germline, CDR1 is SGHRS and CDR2 YFSETQ. The V gene lost 4 bases and the J gene lost 0 bases, with 35 bases spanning the gap. This CDR3 is CASSLRLGTAGVPPPVSYNEQFF. In DNA form, the CDR3 reads TGCGCCAGCAGCCTAAGACTAGGGACAGCGGGAGTTCCCCCTCCCGTCTCCTACAATGAGCAGTTCTTC.

This clone was observed once. V and J are TRBV13 and TRBJ2-7, with TRBD2 matching over 9 bases. Germline lookup yields CDR1 PRHDT and CDR2 FYEKMQ (reference sequence). Trimming cost V 5 bases and J 5 bases; bases outside gene matches: 7. The CDR3 runs 14 residues. For the CDR3, the DNA is TGTGCCAGCAGCCCCCCTGGCGGGAGGGACGAGCAGTACTTC. This translates into CASSPPGGRDEQYF.

The V and J genes are TRBV4-1 and TRBJ2-7, with D possibly TRBD2 on 7 matching bases. With 1 base removed from V and 0 bases from J, the gap between germline ends came to 10 bases. This CDR3 is 15 amino acids long. The germline V gene has CDR1 MGHRA and CDR2 YSYEKL. This chain's CDR3 is CASSQVAGASYEQYF. For the CDR3, the DNA is TGCGCCAGCAGCCAAGTCGCGGGGGCCTCCTACGAGCAGTACTTC.

The genes are TRBV7-6 and TRBJ2-7; 9 nucleotides agree with TRBD1. The CDR3 spans 14 residues. V lost 5 bases, J lost 4 bases, and 6 bases stayed unmatched. CDR1 is SGHVS and CDR2 is FNYEAQ in the germline V gene. CDR3 DNA: TGTGCCAGCAGCGCTACAGGGGGCCCGTACGAGCAGTACTTC. Amino acids: CASSATGGPYEQYF.

The chain employs TRBV28 and TRBJ2-7; no reliable D call. This CDR3 has 13 residues. The V gene's germline CDR1 is MDHEN and CDR2 SYDVKM. Deletions cut 6 bases from V and 6 bases from J, with 15 bases between. The CDR3 region is CASSRPGQSEQYF. The CDR3 DNA is TGTGCCAGCAGCCGGCCCGGTCAATCCGAGCAGTACTTC.

This clone was seen once. The CDR3 here is CATSRAGTGEAFF. CDR3 nucleotide sequence: TGTGCCACCAGCAGAGCCGGGACAGGGGAAGCTTTCTTT. V and J are TRBV15 and TRBJ1-1, with 9 bases aligning to TRBD1. The CDR3 totals 13 residues. J gave up 8 bases and V 1 base, and 2 bases lay outside the gene matches. Germline V gives CDR1 LNHNV, CDR2 YYDKDF (reference sequence).

In this sample, this clone turned up once. The V and J genes are TRBV27 and TRBJ2-1; D is unresolved. Trimming removed 2 bases at V and 3 bases at J, with 8 bases between. Germline V gene data show CDR1 as MNHEY and CDR2 as SMNVEV (reference sequence). The CDR3 totals 14 residues. The chain's CDR3 is CASSLGRIYNEQFF. The DNA for the CDR3 is TGTGCCAGCAGTTTAGGGCGGATCTACAATGAGCAGTTCTTC.

The chain couples TRBV12-5 to TRBJ2-1, with 9 bases identical to TRBD2. V shed 7 bases and J 0 bases; nucleotides not matched to a gene: 1. Germline loops: CDR1 LGHNT, CDR2 FRNRAP. The CDR3 runs to 14 residues. The CDR3 reads CASASGNSYNEQFF. In nucleotides, the CDR3 is TGTGCTAGTGCTAGCGGGAACTCCTACAATGAGCAGTTCTTC.